This TCR beta chain was identified during a study of early T cells in non-severe SARS-CoV-2 infection. Study-level background: Bulk RNA from unsorted whole blood was sequenced; chains were unpaired.

The library protocol tagged individual cDNA molecules with unique molecular identifiers. Each CDR3 protein gets one entry after TCRdb re-called the 5' RACE reads with MiXCR. The table lists around 35,000 distinct CDR3 sequences, approximately 5% of them singletons. This clonotype was seen ten or more times. Its target is not known. Study conclusions and caveats: CD4 and private specificities were missed by VDJdb matching, which favored anti-spike CD8 responses.

From germline, CDR1 is DFQATT and CDR2 SNEGSKA (reference sequence). The V and J ends lost 3 bases and 3 bases, in that order; junction bases with no gene match: 7. The CDR3 is 14 residues long. The source of this sequence is an adult who was a healthcare worker with PCR-confirmed SARS-CoV-2 infection or an uninfected control (not recorded which). Material: whole blood. V is TRBV20-1 and J is TRBJ1-2, with 7 bases aligning to TRBD1. CDR3 sequence reads: CSARRGDRDYGYTF. The CDR3 nucleotides are TGCAGTGCTAGGAGGGGGGACAGAGACTATGGCTACACCTTC.